A single T cell receptor beta chain is shown here with its context. Libraries were prepared by immunoSEQ multiplex PCR; TCRdb keeps only in-frame clonotypes and omits some of them. Here the sample spans 150,000 to 200,000 clones, around 87% being singletons. V dropped 0 bases and J dropped 4 bases, with 7 bases sitting between them. This CDR3 is 14 amino acids long. Germline CDR1 and CDR2: SNHLY and FYNNEI. The data originate from a study of cytomegalovirus exposure and HLA in healthy donors. The source is a woman in her twenties or thirties in good health and CMV-seronegative. This chain uses TRBV2 with TRBJ2-1, with TRBD2 as a possible D gene (6 bases). Material for sequencing was PBMCs. The CDR3 nucleotides read TGTGCCAGCAGTGAAGCGGGACTGTACAATGAGCAGTTCTTC. Its translation: CASSEAGLYNEQFF.